This TCR beta chain was recorded in a study of CD8+CD57+ T cells in acquired aplastic anemia (dated by TCRdb to between 2018 and 2020). With respect to the entire study: DNA extracted from sorted CD4+ and CD8+ cells had a mean of 3.2 ug, with a range of about 0.18 to 27.4 ug. For healthy donor samples, the average read count was about 9.9 million for CD4+ cells and 11 million to 14 million for CD8+ cells. The paper as a whole reports these results and caveats: Approximately 27 CD8+ CDR3 sequences were found in both patients and controls but appeared to be highly expressed in patients and within the immunodominant clones of the patients. Patients and healthy controls showed no significant difference in CD8+ Simpson's diversity (P=0.060).

The study deep-sequenced TCR repertoires of sorted CD4+ and CD8+ blood T cells from severe aplastic anemia patients and healthy subjects. Ficoll-Paque density gradient centrifugation was used to isolate peripheral blood mononuclear cells. Before DNA extraction, CD4+ and CD8+ T cells were sorted by FACS or by magnetic beads. Profiling of TCR beta VDJ combinations and CDR3 sequences used genomic DNA as the template. An Illumina HiSeq 2000 was the platform used for TCR repertoire sequencing. In the original analysis: Repertoires were assessed using TRBV/TRBJ rearrangement plots, CDR3 size and DJ length profiles, and Simpson's diversity index. The most abundant DNA sequence in the deep sequencing data was defined as the immunodominant clone. CDR3 amino acid sequences were screened for sharing across subjects and compared with published repertoires and the VDJdb database. TCRdb took the public reads, trimmed them with fastp at Q25, ran MiXCR for clone calling and kept in-frame beta chains. When rows share a CDR3 protein, they turn into one entry using the most common DNA and genes. Here the V and J calls rest on TCRdb's processing, not on the authors' analysis. In all, the sample holds 400,000 to 450,000 distinct CDR3 sequences, and around 68% of those were seen once. Clones ranked in the top ten supply approximately 3.8% of the sample.

Inclusive of the bounding cysteine and phenylalanine, the CDR3 is 13 residues long. Left in the record is the CDR3 DNA by itself, 39 bases read in frame from the first base. V is pared back by 3 bases and J by 2 bases, with 7 bases lying between the germline termini. Via the germline V gene, CDR1 is SNHLY and CDR2 FYNNEI. This clonotype has ten or more counts. This receptor's antigen is unknown. No much larger clonotype is one base removed from it; base qualities were not supplied. The sample consisted of sorted CD4+, CD8+, or CD8+CD57+ T cells (not recorded which) from PBMCs. This receptor chain uses TRBV2 and TRBJ1-1; there is no confident call for the D gene. The receptor was derived from a human donor in good health, serving as a control. The CDR3 region: CASSDTRNTEAFF. The sequenced DNA is TGTGCCAGCAGTGACACAAGAAACACTGAAGCTTTCTTT. With the rest looked up from the reference TRBV2 and TRBJ1-1 genes rather than sequenced, the full variable domain is EPEVTQTPSHQVTQMGQEVILRCVPISNHLYFYWYRQILGQKVEFLVSFYNNEISEKSEIFDDQFSVERPDGSNFTLKIRSTKLEDSAMYFCASSDTRNTEAFFGQGTRLTVV.